This TCR beta chain was profiled in a study of CD8 T cells in ankylosing spondylitis. In this sample, this clonotype turned up many times. Its target is not known. V was trimmed by 7 bases and J by 0 bases, leaving 11 bases between them. The CDR3 consists of 13 residues. Germline assignment: CDR1 SQVTM and CDR2 ANQGSEA. Generation of TCR beta libraries employed quantitative 5'-RACE incorporating molecular barcodes. TCRdb fed the 5' RACE reads into MiXCR, producing one record per CDR3 protein. The sample holds 750,000 to 850,000 distinct CDR3 sequences, about an eighth seen once. Findings and caveats of the study: Previous work reported some of these motif variants in the synovial fluid and blood of reactive arthritis. Typical of ankylosing spondylitis blood, it appeared, was a TCR beta motif of roughly eight highly homologous variants.

The TCR comes from a male donor with ankylosing spondylitis. The V call is TRBV29-1, the J call TRBJ2-3; the D gene is possibly TRBD2 (5 bases). The sequenced material came from blood, either unsorted or a sorted T cell fraction (not recorded which). The CDR3: CSAAEGSTDTQYF. CDR3 nucleotide sequence: TGCAGCGCCGCCGAGGGTAGCACAGATACGCAGTATTTT.